A selection of T cell receptor beta chains follows, all from one sample in a study of shared clonotypes between healthy human individuals. Profiling relied on immunoSEQ multiplex PCR, and the TCRdb table lists in-frame clones only, not all of them. The sample includes 2 million to 2.5 million clones, approximately 96% of them seen just once. Sample: naive CD4+ T cells sorted from blood. These receptors originate from a man between 18 and 35 years old in good health. CDR3s include the opening cysteine and the closing phenylalanine or tryptophan. A D gene is named only where the DNA matches it firmly.

V: TRBV6-5; J: TRBJ2-7; D: NA; CDR3: CASSSSGASSYEQYF; DNA: TGTGCCAGCAGTTCCTCCGGGGCTAGCTCCTACGAGCAGTACTTC
V: TRBV25-1; J: TRBJ1-2; D: TRBD1; CDR3: CASSEQGADYGYTF; DNA: TGTGCCAGCAGTGAACAGGGGGCGGACTATGGCTACACCTTC
V: TRBV28; J: TRBJ1-2; D: TRBD1; CDR3: CASSPDRGYTF; DNA: TGTGCCAGCAGCCCGGACAGGGGCTACACCTTC
V: TRBV2; J: TRBJ2-7; D: TRBD1; CDR3: CASRRDRGYDEQYF; DNA: TGTGCCAGCAGGCGGGACAGGGGATATGACGAGCAGTACTTC
V: TRBV9; J: TRBJ2-7; D: NA; CDR3: CASSSQGSSYEQYF; DNA: TGTGCCAGCAGCTCCCAGGGTTCCTCCTACGAGCAGTACTTC
V: TRBV15; J: TRBJ2-2; D: NA; CDR3: CATSSRLVANTGELFF; DNA: TGTGCCACCAGCAGCCGACTAGTCGCGAACACCGGGGAGCTGTTTTTT
V: TRBV6-1; J: TRBJ2-7; D: NA; CDR3: CASSETDHYEQYF; DNA: TGTGCCAGCAGTGAAACAGATCACTACGAGCAGTACTTC
V: TRBV7-2; J: TRBJ1-2; D: NA; CDR3: CASSLVAGMGYGYTF; DNA: TGTGCCAGCAGCTTAGTAGCAGGGATGGGCTATGGCTACACCTTC
V: TRBV7-2; J: TRBJ2-2; D: NA; CDR3: CASSLGFVGELFF; DNA: TGTGCCAGCAGCTTAGGTTTTGTCGGGGAGCTGTTTTTT
V: TRBV5-1; J: TRBJ2-7; D: TRBD1; CDR3: CASSSGQGYYEQYF; DNA: TGCGCCAGCAGCTCGGGACAGGGATATTACGAGCAGTACTTC
V: TRBV9; J: TRBJ1-3; D: NA; CDR3: CASSVAGGTGNTIYF; DNA: TGTGCCAGCAGCGTAGCCGGGGGGACTGGAAACACCATATATTTT
V: TRBV19; J: TRBJ1-5; D: NA; CDR3: CASSPRRGSNQPQHF; DNA: TGTGCCAGTAGTCCCAGGAGGGGTAGCAATCAGCCCCAGCATTTT
V: TRBV28; J: TRBJ2-7; D: NA; CDR3: CASSEPGQKLREQYF; DNA: TGTGCCAGCAGCGAACCGGGACAAAAATTGCGCGAGCAGTACTTC
V: TRBV18; J: TRBJ2-5; D: NA; CDR3: CASSPRDRPETQYF; DNA: TGTGCCAGCTCACCGCGGGACCGTCCGGAGACCCAGTACTTC
V: TRBV9; J: TRBJ2-1; D: TRBD2; CDR3: CASSATSGAYNEQFF; DNA: TGTGCCAGCAGCGCGACTAGCGGGGCCTACAATGAGCAGTTCTTC
V: TRBV6-6; J: TRBJ1-4; D: NA; CDR3: CASSYQATEEVF; DNA: TGTGCCAGCAGTTACCAGGCCACCGAAGAAGTTTTT
V: TRBV9; J: TRBJ1-1; D: NA; CDR3: CASSVATATEAFF; DNA: TGTGCCAGCAGCGTAGCTACGGCCACTGAAGCTTTCTTT
V: TRBV5-8; J: TRBJ2-5; D: NA; CDR3: CASSPDPVETQYF; DNA: TGTGCCAGCAGCCCTGACCCTGTGGAGACCCAGTACTTC